Below, 29 T cell receptor beta chains from the same sample are listed, as sequenced in a study of early T cells in non-severe SARS-CoV-2 infection. TCRdb re-derived calls from the 5' RACE reads in MiXCR, one entry per CDR3 protein. The data show 30,000 to 40,000 distinct CDR3 sequences, about 8% seen once. Source: whole blood, taken at baseline. The receptor source for this set is an adult who was a healthcare worker with PCR-confirmed SARS-CoV-2 infection or an uninfected control (not recorded which).

The chain recombines TRBV7-9 with TRBJ1-1, with 10 nucleotides matching TRBD1. The CDR3 sequence is 15 residues long. The germline V gene encodes CDR1 SEHNR and CDR2 FQNEAQ (reference sequence). Losses at the gene ends were 1 base for V and 7 bases for J; bases not matched to a gene: 6. The CDR3: CASSLGQGAEVEAFF. Written as DNA, the CDR3 is TGTGCCAGCAGCTTAGGACAGGGGGCTGAAGTTGAAGCTTTCTTT.

This clonotype was seen a handful of times. The CDR3 is CASSPPMGYPDTQYF. The CDR3 nucleotides are TGTGCCAGCTCACCACCTATGGGATACCCAGATACGCAGTATTTT. This chain uses TRBV18 with TRBJ2-3; D call uncertain. The CDR3 spans 15 residues. Germline CDR1 reads KGHSH; CDR2 reads LQKENI. V was pared by 0 bases and J by 4 bases, with 11 bases between.

By frequency in the sample, this clonotype is medium-sized. The V call is TRBV5-5, the J call TRBJ2-1; D is perhaps TRBD1 (6 bases). Germline CDR1 SGHKS, CDR2 YYEKEE (reference sequence). V dropped 0 bases and J dropped 9 bases, with 13 bases sitting between them. This CDR3 comprises 14 residues. This CDR3 reads CASSLGQGPSEQFF. DNA of the CDR3: TGTGCCAGCAGCTTGGGGCAGGGGCCCAGTGAGCAGTTCTTC.

The chain recombines TRBV28 with TRBJ2-3; D may be TRBD2 (6 bases). V lost 6 bases to trimming and J lost 4 bases, with 20 bases between them. The length of the CDR3 is 16 residues. Germline CDR1 reads MDHEN; CDR2 reads SYDVKM. The CDR3 DNA follows: TGTGCCAGCAGCCCGACCGGGCCTAGCGATTCAGATACGCAGTATTTT. Protein: CASSPTGPSDSDTQYF.

This clonotype occurred many times. V is TRBV28 and J is TRBJ2-3; 15 bases line up with TRBD2. Unmatched junction bases numbered 8, after V lost 5 bases and J lost 2 bases. Germline V gives CDR1 MDHEN, CDR2 SYDVKM. This CDR3 is built from 18 residues. The CDR3 is CASSPQGLAGGFTDTQYF. In DNA, the CDR3 is TGTGCCAGCAGTCCCCAGGGACTAGCGGGGGGCTTCACAGATACGCAGTATTTT.

This clonotype was recorded at least ten times. This chain joins TRBV30 and TRBJ1-1, with 7 bases lining up with TRBD1. The germline CDR1 and CDR2 sequences are GTSNPN and SVGIG (reference sequence). The CDR3 length is 12 residues. V was pared by 2 bases and J by 10 bases, with 7 bases of the junction left unmatched. CDR3 bases: TGTGCCTGGAGTCCATCCCGGGACAGAGCTTTCTTT. It yields the protein CAWSPSRDRAFF.

This rearrangement joins TRBV24-1 to TRBJ2-1; the D gene could be TRBD1 or TRBD2 (5 bases each). Trimming pared 1 base from V and 5 bases from J, leaving 8 bases between. CDR1 and CDR2 (germline): KGHDR, SFDVKD. The CDR3 contains 14 residues. CDR3 in DNA: TGTGCCACCAGTGATTTTGGGACCAACAATGAGCAGTTCTTC. The encoded protein is CATSDFGTNNEQFF.

The CDR3 DNA reads as TGCAGTGCTCAAATTCGCTTCGGGGGGGGACGGAATTCACCCCTCCACTTT. Protein sequence: CSAQIRFGGGRNSPLHF. V is TRBV20-1 and J is TRBJ1-6; weak D call: TRBD1 (5 bases). V dropped 5 bases and J dropped 7 bases, with 24 bases sitting between them. Germline CDR1 DFQATT, CDR2 SNEGSKA (reference sequence). The CDR3 runs 17 residues.

The chain is built from TRBV7-3 and TRBJ2-1, with TRBD2 matching 14 bases. Germline CDR1 is SGHTA and CDR2 is FQGTGA. With V trimmed by 5 bases and J by 4 bases, 4 bases remained unmatched. CDR3 length: 16 amino acids. The CDR3 nucleotides read TGTGCCAGCAGCCGCGGGACTAGCGGGGGATACAATGAGCAGTTCTTC. Its translation: CASSRGTSGGYNEQFF.

This clonotype was detected many times. J is TRBJ1-2 and V is TRBV5-5; the match to TRBD1 covers 9 bases. The germline V gene has CDR1 SGHKS and CDR2 YYEKEE (reference sequence). V was clipped by 4 bases and J by 2 bases; unmatched bases: 3. The CDR3 sequence is 14 residues long. In nucleotides, the CDR3 is TGTGCCAGCAGCCCTGGGACAGGGAACTATGGCTACACCTTC. Translated: CASSPGTGNYGYTF.

Many counts were recorded for this clonotype. The chain carries TRBV11-2 and TRBJ1-2; the D is unclear. V lost 1 base and J lost 6, with 6 bases in between. The CDR3 is 12 residues long. Germline assignment: CDR1 SGHAT and CDR2 FQNNGV. CDR3 sequence reads: CASSLGVDGYTF. The CDR3 coding sequence is TGTGCCAGCAGCTTAGGGGTGGATGGCTACACCTTC.

The DNA of the CDR3 is TGTGCCAGCAGTTCTGGGGGGCATAGCACAGATACGCAGTATTTT. It specifies CASSSGGHSTDTQYF. The chain links TRBV27 to TRBJ2-3; D possibly matches TRBD1 or TRBD2 (6 bases each). Germline V gene data show CDR1 as MNHEY and CDR2 as SMNVEV (reference sequence). The V end lost 4 bases, the J end lost 0 bases, and 11 bases lay between the germline ends. The CDR3 runs 15 residues.

The table lists this clonotype with many counts. This chain joins TRBV15 and TRBJ1-1, with unresolved D. Germline V gene lookup returns CDR1 LNHNV and CDR2 YYDKDF (reference sequence). The CDR3 has 14 amino acids. The V end was cut by 0 bases, the J end by 2 bases, with 7 bases between. The CDR3 nucleotides read TGTGCCACCAGCAGAGATTCCCCAAACACTGAAGCTTTCTTT. This codes for CATSRDSPNTEAFF. Looking up the rest from reference TRBV15 and TRBJ1-1 gives the full variable domain: DAMVIQNPRYQVTQFGKPVTLSCSQTLNHNVMYWYQQKSSQAPKLLFHYYDKDFNNEADTPDNFQSRRPNTSFCFLDIRSPGLGDTAMYLCATSRDSPNTEAFFGQGTRLTVV.

The V gene is TRBV10-3, the J gene TRBJ1-1; D gene unclear. Trimming removed 11 bases from V and 6 bases from J, with 22 bases in between. Germline V gene sequence: CDR1 ENHRY, CDR2 SYGVKD. This CDR3 region has 14 residues. The CDR3 nucleotides are TGTGCCGCCATGAGGGAGCCATTTAAACCTGAAGCTTTCTTT. It encodes CAAMREPFKPEAFF.

This clonotype has just a few counts. The chain carries TRBV27 and TRBJ2-5; 10 nucleotides agree with TRBD2. The CDR3 consists of 16 residues. Germline V lookup: CDR1 MNHEY, CDR2 SMNVEV (reference sequence). V lost 5 bases to trimming and J lost 2 bases; unmatched junction nucleotides: 8. CDR3 nucleotide sequence: TGTGCCAGCAGTCCCTGGGGAGCGGGGGGGCAAGAGACCCAGTACTTC. It yields the protein CASSPWGAGGQETQYF.

This clonotype was seen only a few times. V is TRBV5-8 and J is TRBJ2-7, with D perhaps matching TRBD2 (5 bases). Germline CDR1 and CDR2: SGHTS and YDEGEE. V was clipped by 2 bases and J by 2 bases, with 8 bases between them. The CDR3 spans 13 residues. The CDR3 reads CASSFPGTYEQYF. CDR3 nucleotide sequence: TGTGCCAGCAGCTTCCCGGGAACCTACGAGCAGTACTTC.

In this sample, this clonotype turned up a few times. The chain has TRBV9 and TRBJ2-3, with 9 nucleotides matching TRBD1. Germline V gives CDR1 SGDLS, CDR2 YYNGEE. The CDR3 has 15 residues. J was trimmed by 4 bases and V by 3 bases; bases with no gene match: 6. The CDR3 sequence: CASSGRGTGPDTQYF. CDR3 in DNA: TGTGCCAGCAGCGGGAGGGGGACAGGGCCAGATACGCAGTATTTT.

This clonotype was observed at least ten times. The V call is TRBV20-1, the J call TRBJ2-3; D is unclear. This CDR3 has 14 residues. V was clipped by 0 bases and J by 1 base, with 8 bases between them. CDR1 and CDR2 (germline): DFQATT, SNEGSKA (reference sequence). The DNA for the CDR3 is TGCAGTGCTAGAGATGTAACCGGCACAGATACGCAGTATTTT. Its protein product is CSARDVTGTDTQYF.

This chain connects TRBV5-1 to TRBJ2-1; TRBD2 matches 8 bases. Germline lookup yields CDR1 SGHRS and CDR2 YFSETQ. This CDR3 has 16 residues. With V trimmed by 3 bases and J by 3 bases, 8 bases remained unmatched. The CDR3 nucleotides are TGCGCCAGCAGCTACTCGTCCGGGACTAGCTACAATGAGCAGTTCTTC. Protein sequence: CASSYSSGTSYNEQFF.

The chain carries TRBV7-8 and TRBJ1-5; D gene uncertain. Germline lookup yields CDR1 SGHVS and CDR2 FQNEAQ. This CDR3 spans 13 amino acids. Trimming removed 5 bases at V and 11 bases at J, with 16 bases between. CDR3: CASSARSEWSQHF. CDR3 sequence (DNA): TGTGCCAGCAGCGCGCGATCCGAATGGTCCCAGCATTTT.

This clonotype was detected many times. The chain has TRBV20-1 and TRBJ2-5; D unclear. V lost 2 bases and J 5 bases, leaving 3 bases between the germline ends. The CDR3 covers 10 residues. Germline CDR1 and CDR2: DFQATT and SNEGSKA (reference sequence). The CDR3 sequence is CSARRETQYF. The CDR3 DNA reads as TGCAGTGCTAGACGGGAGACCCAGTACTTC.

This clonotype appeared many times. V gene TRBV6-6 combines with J gene TRBJ1-1, with TRBD1 matching over 8 bases. The CDR3 is 15 residues long. The V segment lost 7 bases and the J segment 3 bases; nucleotides outside the gene matches: 10. The germline gives CDR1 MNHNY, CDR2 SVGAGI (reference sequence). DNA of the CDR3: TGTGCCAGCAAACGGACAGGGACAGCGGACACTGAAGCTTTCTTT. This sequence encodes CASKRTGTADTEAFF.

The chain has TRBV12-3 or TRBV12-4 and TRBJ2-7; D might be TRBD2 (6 bases). V shed 8 bases and J shed 2 bases, with 13 bases lying between them. CDR3 length: 13 residues. CDR3 residues: CASRRDSTYEQYF. The CDR3 DNA reads as TGTGCCAGCCGACGGGACTCGACCTACGAGCAGTACTTC.

The table lists this clonotype with many counts. The chain is built from TRBV7-9 and TRBJ2-5, with TRBD1 matching over 9 bases. Germline V gene lookup returns CDR1 SEHNR and CDR2 FQNEAQ (reference sequence). The CDR3 is made up of 14 amino acids. V lost 4 bases to trimming and J lost 5 bases; unmatched junction nucleotides: 5. The CDR3 here is CASSYTGTGETQYF. The CDR3, as DNA: TGTGCCAGCAGCTATACCGGGACAGGGGAGACCCAGTACTTC.

Ten or more counts support this clonotype. This chain joins TRBV5-1 and TRBJ2-2, with D possibly being TRBD2 (5 bases). Germline V lookup: CDR1 SGHRS, CDR2 YFSETQ. V dropped 3 bases and J dropped 0 bases, with 9 bases sitting between them. This CDR3 has 15 residues. In DNA form, the CDR3 reads TGCGCCAGCAGCTCGGGATTCACGAACACCGGGGAGCTGTTTTTT. Amino acids: CASSSGFTNTGELFF.

This clonotype has a handful of counts. The chain recombines TRBV5-1 with TRBJ1-1; unclear D gene. Germline V gene data show CDR1 as SGHRS and CDR2 as YFSETQ. Trimming pared 1 base from V and 1 base from J, leaving 8 bases between. The CDR3 sequence is 14 residues long. As DNA, the CDR3 is TGCGCCAGCAGCTTGAGCCCGGCGAACACTGAAGCTTTCTTT. Translation gives CASSLSPANTEAFF.

This clonotype was observed many times. The chain employs TRBV29-1 and TRBJ1-1; no definite D call. This CDR3 has 13 residues. CDR1 and CDR2 (germline): SQVTM, ANQGSEA. Trimming removed 4 bases at V and 1 base at J, with 10 bases between. The CDR3 loop is CSVARQTNTEAFF. CDR3 nucleotides: TGCAGCGTTGCACGGCAAACGAACACTGAAGCTTTCTTT. Complete variable domain (other parts from reference TRBV29-1 and TRBJ1-1): SAVISQKPSRDICQRGTSLTIQCQVDSQVTMMFWYRQQPGQSLTLIATANQGSEATYESGFVIDKFPISRPNLTFSTLTVSNMSPEDSSIYLCSVARQTNTEAFFGQGTRLTVV.

This clonotype was seen many times. The V and J genes are TRBV3-1 and TRBJ2-7; tentatively, D is TRBD1 or TRBD2 (5 bases each). With 3 bases removed from V and 0 bases from J, the gap between germline ends came to 9 bases. This CDR3 region has 14 residues. Germline V lookup: CDR1 LGHDT, CDR2 YNNKEL (reference sequence). CDR3 amino acids: CASSHGTFSYEQYF. As DNA, the CDR3 is TGTGCCAGCAGCCACGGGACCTTCTCCTACGAGCAGTACTTC.

As regards this clonotype: One junction end disagrees with the germline gene, perhaps due to a read error. The rearrangement uses TRBV5-4 and TRBJ1-1; 7 bases map to TRBD1. The CDR3 is 15 amino acids. The germline CDR1 and CDR2 sequences are SGHNT and YYREEE (reference sequence). CDR3 nucleotides: TGTGCCAGCAGCTTGGAGGGACAGACGAACGCTGAAGCTTTCTTT. This gives the protein CASSLEGQTNAEAFF.